The 15 T cell receptor beta chains in this list originate from one sample, sequenced in a study of T-cell memory formation after mild COVID-19. TCRdb recomputed calls from the 5' RACE reads with MiXCR, one row per CDR3 protein. The table records roughly 310,000 distinct CDR3 sequences, more than 15% of them present only once. Sequenced input: PBMCs or a T cell subset sorted from them (not recorded which). Receptor source: a man aged 18 to 30 who had mild COVID-19 (a few samples of this study predate the infection). Cell type and time point are not known.

Points on this clonotype: A read error may produce the germline difference seen at one junction end. The chain couples TRBV11-2 to TRBJ2-1; the match to TRBD2 covers 13 bases. The CDR3 has 17 amino acids. From germline, CDR1 is SGHAT and CDR2 FQNNGV. CDR3 amino acids: CASSSSRLAGGINGQFF. The CDR3 region has the DNA TGTGCCAGCAGCTCCTCCCGACTAGCGGGGGGTATCAATGGGCAGTTCTTC.

This clonotype has a handful of counts. This chain links TRBV7-6 with TRBJ2-7; TRBD2 might be the D (5 bases). The V gene lost 5 bases and the J gene lost 6 bases, with 17 bases spanning the gap. The CDR3 has 14 amino acids. Germline V gene sequence: CDR1 SGHVS, CDR2 FNYEAQ. CDR3 coding DNA: TGTGCCAGCAGCCCGGGCGCGGCTAGCACCGAGCAGTACTTC. Amino acid sequence: CASSPGAASTEQYF.

This clonotype came up a few times. The chain uses TRBV7-2 and TRBJ2-2; no clear D. CDR1 is SGHTA and CDR2 is FQGNSA in the germline V gene. This CDR3 comprises 15 residues. Trimming stripped 5 bases from V and 1 base from J, with 11 bases between. The CDR3 DNA reads as TGTGCCAGCAGCGCCCTCGGGTGGAACACCGGGGAGCTGTTTTTT. Its translation: CASSALGWNTGELFF. Based on the CDR3 plus reference TRBV7-2 and TRBJ2-2, the full variable domain is GAGVSQSPSNKVTEKGKDVELRCDPISGHTALYWYRQSLGQGLEFLIYFQGNSAPDKSGLPSDRFSAERTGGSVSTLTIQRTQQEDSAVYLCASSALGWNTGELFFGEGSRLTVL.

This chain connects TRBV5-6 to TRBJ2-4; maybe TRBD1 (6 bases). CDR1 and CDR2 (germline): SGHDT, YYEEEE. The CDR3 covers 15 residues. Deletions cut 7 bases from V and 12 bases from J, with 26 bases between. The CDR3 coding sequence is TGTGCCAGCGGTGGACCCCAGGGACAAAACGCGGGTCAGTACTTC. It codes for CASGGPQGQNAGQYF.

The V gene is TRBV28, the J gene TRBJ2-7; D is undetermined. CDR3 length: 14 amino acids. Germline V CDR1 and CDR2: MDHEN, SYDVKM. V lost 4 bases and J 6 bases, leaving 16 bases between the germline ends. The CDR3 is CASSSPPIVREQYV. The CDR3 region has the DNA TGTGCCAGCAGTTCCCCCCCAATCGTTCGCGAGCAGTACGTC.

This clonotype was recorded a few times. The V and J genes are TRBV7-2 and TRBJ2-5; a possible D gene is TRBD2 (5 bases). The CDR3 loop spans 13 amino acids. With 1 base removed from V and 3 bases from J, the gap between germline ends came to 6 bases. Germline CDR1 and CDR2: SGHTA and FQGNSA. In DNA form, the CDR3 reads TGTGCCAGCAGCTTAGACGGGAAAGAGACCCAGTACTTC. Translated: CASSLDGKETQYF.

The chain recombines TRBV10-3 with TRBJ2-6; 11 positions match TRBD1. The CDR3 spans 18 residues. Germline CDR1 ENHRY, CDR2 SYGVKD. V shed 10 bases and J 0 bases; nucleotides not matched to a gene: 11. The CDR3 loop reads CATHPTGQGDSGANVLTF. The CDR3 region has the DNA TGTGCCACTCATCCAACGGGACAGGGGGACTCTGGGGCCAACGTCCTGACTTTC.

This chain connects TRBV4-3 to TRBJ2-2, with D uncertain. Germline loops: CDR1 LGHNA, CDR2 YSLEER. The CDR3 loop spans 14 amino acids. Trimming removed 1 base at V and 4 bases at J, with 7 bases between. Here the CDR3 reads CASSQVGTTGELFF. The CDR3 nucleotides read TGCGCCAGCAGCCAAGTGGGCACCACCGGGGAGCTGTTTTTT.

The table lists this clonotype with a few counts. V usage is TRBV3-1 and J usage is TRBJ2-2; 9 bases map to TRBD1. This CDR3 has 17 amino acids. In germline, CDR1 is LGHDT, CDR2 YNNKEL (reference sequence). After removal of 4 bases from V and 0 bases from J, the junction contained 6 bases not matched to a gene. The CDR3 sequence is CASSLEGQGPNTGELFF. CDR3 DNA sequence: TGTGCCAGCAGCCTTGAGGGACAGGGCCCGAACACCGGGGAGCTGTTTTTT.

V usage is TRBV6-5 and J usage is TRBJ2-7; 10 bases agree with TRBD1. Germline-derived CDR1 and CDR2 are MNHEY and SVGAGI. V was pared by 8 bases and J by 0 bases, with 10 bases of the junction left unmatched. This CDR3 has 16 amino acids. The CDR3 reads CASGSWTGGSSYEQYF. In DNA form, the CDR3 reads TGTGCCAGCGGGTCATGGACAGGGGGATCCTCCTACGAGCAGTACTTC.

This clonotype was counted a few times. The chain recombines TRBV9 with TRBJ2-3, with TRBD2 identical over 7 bases. Germline CDR1 and CDR2: SGDLS and YYNGEE. CDR3 length: 13 amino acids. The junction had 5 bases not matched to a gene; V was cut back by 7 bases and J by 3 bases. The CDR3: CASWGGGTDTQYF. The DNA of the CDR3 is TGTGCCAGCTGGGGGGGAGGGACAGATACGCAGTATTTT.

This sequence joins TRBV4-3 and TRBJ1-4, with D unresolved. The V and J ends lost 0 bases and 4 bases respectively, with 6 bases between them. CDR3 size: 14 residues. Germline V gene sequence: CDR1 LGHNA, CDR2 YSLEER. CDR3 sequence (DNA): TGCGCCAGCAGCCAAGATCGGGGTAATGAAAAACTGTTTTTT. Protein: CASSQDRGNEKLFF.

At least ten counts were recorded for this clonotype. The chain uses TRBV7-2 and TRBJ2-3, with no clear D. The CDR3 covers 12 residues. The V end was cut by 5 bases, the J end by 6 bases, with 9 bases between. Germline CDR1 and CDR2: SGHTA and FQGNSA. DNA for the CDR3: TGTGCCAGCAGCCCGGGCGCCGATACGCAGTATTTT. It is translated as CASSPGADTQYF.

The chain has TRBV7-2 and TRBJ2-3; 10 bases line up with TRBD2. The germline V gene has CDR1 SGHTA and CDR2 FQGNSA. The trim removed 7 bases at V and 5 bases at J, leaving 9 bases unmatched. The CDR3 consists of 15 residues. The CDR3 DNA sequence: TGTGCCAGCAACCAGATAGCGGGGGGCGGAGATACGCAGTATTTT. Translating gives CASNQIAGGGDTQYF.

This clonotype was counted only a few times. J is TRBJ2-3 and V is TRBV11-2; 7 bases agree with TRBD1. Germline V lookup: CDR1 SGHAT, CDR2 FQNNGV. The CDR3 runs 16 residues. Trimming removed 5 bases from V and 4 bases from J; junction bases left unmatched: 12. The CDR3 sequence: CASSNARGPAADTQYF. CDR3 DNA: TGTGCCAGCAGCAATGCGAGGGGGCCGGCCGCAGATACGCAGTATTTT.